This T cell receptor (beta chain) was obtained from a study of PD-1 blockade in classical Hodgkin lymphoma. As concerns this clone: Its matching antigen is unknown.

Time point described: newly diagnosed, previously untreated cHL patient sample. Clones were sequenced by immunoSEQ multiplex PCR, and TCRdb holds only the in-frame ones, with some missing. The top ten hold 4.5% to 6% of the sample, which has 45,000 to 60,000 clones, roughly 93% seen once. Trimming at V came to 2 bases and at J to 8 bases, leaving 5 bases not matched to a gene. The CDR3 extends over 13 amino acids. CDR1 is MNHEY, CDR2 SVGAGI, per germline. Points from the study as a whole: Compared with healthy donors, newly diagnosed patients reportedly showed lower baseline TCR diversity. The causes of the repertoire differences, possibly disease activity or prior therapy, remain undefined.

This chain uses TRBV6-5 with TRBJ1-2, with 7 bases aligning to TRBD1. This TCR came from a human donor with classical Hodgkin lymphoma. The sequenced sample consisted of peripheral blood mononuclear cells (PBMCs). The CDR3 DNA follows: TGTGCCAGCAGTTACGTGCAGGGGGGAGGCTACACCTTC. This codes for CASSYVQGGGYTF.